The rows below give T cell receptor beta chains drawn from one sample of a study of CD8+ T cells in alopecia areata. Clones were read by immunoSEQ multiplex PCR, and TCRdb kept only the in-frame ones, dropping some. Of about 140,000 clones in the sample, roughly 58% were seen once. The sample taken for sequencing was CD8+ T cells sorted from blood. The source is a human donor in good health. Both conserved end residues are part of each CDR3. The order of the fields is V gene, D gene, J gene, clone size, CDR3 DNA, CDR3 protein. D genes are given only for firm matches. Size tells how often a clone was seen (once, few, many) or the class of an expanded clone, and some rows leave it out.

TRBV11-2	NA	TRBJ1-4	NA	TGTGCCAGCAGCTTAGACGGGTGGGGGTCTGAAAAACTGTTTTTT	CASSLDGWGSEKLFF
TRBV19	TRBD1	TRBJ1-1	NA	TGTGCCAGTAAAGACAGGGGGCTTGAAAAAGCTTTCTTT	CASKDRGLEKAFF
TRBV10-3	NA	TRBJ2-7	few	TGTGCCATCAGCACCCCCAGGGTTGTGGACTACGAGCAGTACTTC	CAISTPRVVDYEQYF
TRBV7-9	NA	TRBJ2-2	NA	TGTGCCAGCAGCTTACGGGACGGGACCCTTTTCGCCGGGGAGCTGTTTTTT	CASSLRDGTLFAGELFF
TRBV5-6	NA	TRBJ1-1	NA	TGTGCCAGCAGACAGGGCGGGACTGAAGCTTTCTTT	CASRQGGTEAFF
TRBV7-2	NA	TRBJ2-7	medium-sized	TGTGCCAGCAGCTTAGGGACATCCTCCTACGAGCAGTACTTC	CASSLGTSSYEQYF
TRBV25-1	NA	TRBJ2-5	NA	TGTGCCAGCAGTGAATTTGGGGGCCAAGAGACCCAGTACTTC	CASSEFGGQETQYF
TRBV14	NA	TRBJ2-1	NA	TGTGCCAGCAGCCAAGAAAGGCCCCTCAACAATGAGCAGTTCTTC	CASSQERPLNNEQFF
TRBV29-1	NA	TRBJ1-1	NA	TGCAGCGTCCTAGCACCTCCGAACACTGAAGCTTTCTTT	CSVLAPPNTEAFF
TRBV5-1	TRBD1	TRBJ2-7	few	TGCGCCAGCAGCTTGGCCGGGACAGCCTACGAGCAGTACTTC	CASSLAGTAYEQYF
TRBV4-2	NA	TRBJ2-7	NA	TGTGCCAGCAGCCAAGATTGGGGGGACTACGAGCAGTACTTC	CASSQDWGDYEQYF
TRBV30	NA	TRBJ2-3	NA	TGTGCCTGGAGTGGAGCAGATACGCAGTATTTT	CAWSGADTQYF
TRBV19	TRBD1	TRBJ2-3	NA	TGTGCCAGTAGTCCCGGACAGGGGCACACAGATACGCAGTATTTT	CASSPGQGHTDTQYF
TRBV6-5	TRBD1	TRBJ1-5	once	TGTGCCAGCAGTTTCCACGACAGGGGCGATCAGCCCCAGCATTTT	CASSFHDRGDQPQHF
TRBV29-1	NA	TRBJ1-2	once	TGCAGCGTTGAAGGCCGGGGACGAGGCTACACCTTC	CSVEGRGRGYTF
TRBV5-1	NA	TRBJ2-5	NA	TGCGCCAGCAGCTTGGTGGAGTCACGGGAGGAGACCCAGTACTTC	CASSLVESREETQYF
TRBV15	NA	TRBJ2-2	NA	TGTGCCACCAGCAGAGCTAACCATCTTGTGGGGTCAGAGGAGGCCGGGGAGCTGTTTTTT	CATSRANHLVGSEEAGELFF
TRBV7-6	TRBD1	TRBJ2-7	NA	TGTGCCAGCAGCTACAGGGGGACCACTCTTTACGAGCAGTACTTC	CASSYRGTTLYEQYF
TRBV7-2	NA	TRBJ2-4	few	TGTGCCAGCAGCTTACTCCGGGCCGAGGGGCCAAACATTCAGTACTTC	CASSLLRAEGPNIQYF
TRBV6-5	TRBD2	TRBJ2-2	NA	TGTGCCAGCAGCGGGGGGAAGGGGGAGCTGTTTTTT	CASSGGKGELFF
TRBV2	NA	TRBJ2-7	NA	TGTGCCAGCAGTGAAGATTACAGGGGAGGGAGGGAGTACTTC	CASSEDYRGGREYF
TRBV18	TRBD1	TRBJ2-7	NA	TGTGCCAGCTCTGGGGACAGATACTACGAGCAGTACTTC	CASSGDRYYEQYF
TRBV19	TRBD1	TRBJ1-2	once	TGTGCCAGTAGTGGACAGGGGATGAGTGGTGGCTACACCTTC	CASSGQGMSGGYTF
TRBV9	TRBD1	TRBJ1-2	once	TGTGCCAGCAGCGAAGACAGGGAAGACTATGGCTACACCTTC	CASSEDREDYGYTF
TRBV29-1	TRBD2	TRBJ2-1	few	TGCAGCGTTGAAGACCCATGGACTAGCGGGAGTTACAATGAGCAGTTCTTC	CSVEDPWTSGSYNEQFF
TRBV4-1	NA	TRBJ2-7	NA	TGCGCCAGCAGCCCAATAGACCTGAGCTCCTACGAGCAGTACTTC	CASSPIDLSSYEQYF
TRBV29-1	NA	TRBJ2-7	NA	TGCAGCGTTGAAGGGGACTCCTACGAGCAGTACTTC	CSVEGDSYEQYF
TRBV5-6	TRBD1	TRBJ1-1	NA	TGTGCCAGCAGCTTGGGGACAGGGGGCTCTGAAGCTTTCTTT	CASSLGTGGSEAFF
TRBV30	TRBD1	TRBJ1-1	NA	TGTGCCTGGAGCCAAACAGGGGGCACTGAAGCTTTCTTT	CAWSQTGGTEAFF
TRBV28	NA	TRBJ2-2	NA	TGTGCCAGCAGCCCCACTGGGGCCGGGGAGCTGTTTTTT	CASSPTGAGELFF
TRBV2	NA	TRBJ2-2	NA	TGTGCCAGCAGTGTCCCGGTTGCGATCACCACCGGGGAGCTGTTTTTT	CASSVPVAITTGELFF
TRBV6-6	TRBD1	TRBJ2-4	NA	TGTGCCAGCATTACAGGGGATGGCATTCAGTACTTC	CASITGDGIQYF
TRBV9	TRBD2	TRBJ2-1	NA	TGTGCCAGCAGCGTATCGGGCGGGAGTGGAAATGAGCAGTTCTTC	CASSVSGGSGNEQFF
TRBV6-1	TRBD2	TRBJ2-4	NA	TGTGCCAGCAGTGAAGAGACTAGCGGGAGGGCGACGGCCAAAAACATTCAGTACTTC	CASSEETSGRATAKNIQYF
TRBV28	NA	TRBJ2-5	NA	TGTGCCAGCGGGAGGGGGATCGAGACCCAGTACTTC	CASGRGIETQYF
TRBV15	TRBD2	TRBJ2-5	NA	TGTGCCACCAGCAGAGATCCTGGGGACTACGAGACCCAGTACTTC	CATSRDPGDYETQYF
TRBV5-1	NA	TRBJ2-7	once	TGCGCCAGCAGCTTACGGGGTACCACCTACGAGCAGTACTTC	CASSLRGTTYEQYF
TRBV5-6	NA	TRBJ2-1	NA	TGTGCCAGCAGCTTGGGCCGCATGGCGCAGTTCTTC	CASSLGRMAQFF
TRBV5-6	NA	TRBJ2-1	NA	TGTGCCAGCAGCGGAAGGGACTCCTACAATGAGCAGTTCTTC	CASSGRDSYNEQFF
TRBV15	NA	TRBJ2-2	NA	TGTGCCACCAGCAGAGACAGGGCCAACACCGGGGAGCTGTTTTTT	CATSRDRANTGELFF
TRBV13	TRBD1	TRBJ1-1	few	TGTGCCAGCAGCGCCCAAGGCACAGGGGGCACTGAAGCTTTCTTT	CASSAQGTGGTEAFF
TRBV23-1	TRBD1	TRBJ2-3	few	TGCGCCAGCAGTCCCGGCCGGGACAGGGGACCTCATACGCAGTATTTT	CASSPGRDRGPHTQYF
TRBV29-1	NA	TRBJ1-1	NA	TGCAGCGTTGAAGACGGCGACACTGAAGCTTTCTTT	CSVEDGDTEAFF
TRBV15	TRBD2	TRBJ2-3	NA	TGTGCCACCAGCAGGTCAAGCGGGGGTGGTGATACGCAGTATTTT	CATSRSSGGGDTQYF
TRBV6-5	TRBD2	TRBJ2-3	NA	TGTGCCAGCAGTTACAGTACTAGCGCCACAGATACGCAGTATTTT	CASSYSTSATDTQYF
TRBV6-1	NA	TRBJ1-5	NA	TGTGCCAGCAGGCTGCCCCTTTTTGGTCAGCCCCAGCATTTT	CASRLPLFGQPQHF
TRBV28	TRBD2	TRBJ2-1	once	TGTGCCAGCAGTTTATTGCTCCTAGCGGGATATCGCGATGAGCAGTTCTTC	CASSLLLLAGYRDEQFF
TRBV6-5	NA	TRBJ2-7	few	TGTGCCAGCAGTTCCAGGGGACCCTACGAGCAGTACTTC	CASSSRGPYEQYF
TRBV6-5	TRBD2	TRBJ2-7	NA	TGTGCCAGCAGTTCTGGACTAGTTGGGTACGAGCAGTACTTC	CASSSGLVGYEQYF
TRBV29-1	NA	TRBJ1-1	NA	TGCAGCGTTGAAGCTGTGGGGAGTCGCGGCGGTGCGGCTGAAGCTTTCTTT	CSVEAVGSRGGAAEAFF
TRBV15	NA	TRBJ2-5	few	TGTGCCACCAGCCGTCGGGGTGGGGAGACCCAGTACTTC	CATSRRGGETQYF
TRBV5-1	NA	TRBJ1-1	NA	TGCGCCAGCAGCTTGGGCGTGGAGATGAACACTGAAGCTTTCTTT	CASSLGVEMNTEAFF